The 31 T cell receptor beta chains below were found in one sample sequenced in a study of cytotoxic CD8 clonotypes in ibrutinib-treated CLL. Sequenced by immunoSEQ multiplex PCR; TCRdb stores in-frame clones only, minus some. This table holds around 140,000 clones, 80% found once. Sequencing was performed on PBMCs, taken after 36 months of ibrutinib treatment. These receptors all come from a human donor with chronic lymphocytic leukemia.

The chain couples TRBV5-6 to TRBJ1-2; TRBD1 might be the D (5 bases). The length of the CDR3 is 14 residues. CDR1 SGHDT and CDR2 YYEEEE come from the germline V gene. V was trimmed by 0 bases and J by 1 base, leaving 7 bases between them. The DNA for the CDR3 is TGTGCCAGCAGCTTGGCACAGGATAACTATGGCTACACCTTC. Translating gives CASSLAQDNYGYTF.

The chain uses TRBV30 and TRBJ1-2; D not resolved. CDR1 and CDR2 from the germline V gene are GTSNPN and SVGIG (reference sequence). Trimming pared 3 bases from V and 6 bases from J, leaving 14 bases between. This CDR3 has 13 amino acids. In nucleotides, the CDR3 is TGTGCCTGGAGCCACCAACCCGGCCATGGCTACACCTTC. Protein sequence: CAWSHQPGHGYTF. The full variable domain, with the rest looked up from reference TRBV30 and TRBJ1-2, is SQTIHQWPATLVQPVGSPLSLECTVEGTSNPNLYWYRQAAGRGLQLLFYSVGIGQISSEVPQNLSASRPQDRQFILSSKKLLLSDSGFYLCAWSHQPGHGYTFGSGTRLTVV.

The chain joins TRBV9 to TRBJ1-5; weak D call: TRBD1 (6 bases). The CDR3 extends over 13 amino acids. The V gene lost 0 bases and the J gene lost 7 bases, with 8 bases spanning the gap. Germline V gene data show CDR1 as SGDLS and CDR2 as YYNGEE. DNA of the CDR3: TGTGCCAGCAGCGTAGCGGGGGCCCAGCCCCAGCATTTT. Its translation: CASSVAGAQPQHF.

Many counts were recorded for this clone. The chain joins TRBV2 to TRBJ1-1; D remains unclear. The CDR3 is made up of 11 amino acids. CDR1 and CDR2 from the germline V gene are SNHLY and FYNNEI. V lost 3 bases and J lost 11, with 10 bases in between. The CDR3, as DNA: TGTGCCAGCAGTGAGGTGGTAGTTGCTTTCTTT. Protein sequence: CASSEVVVAFF.

This rearrangement joins TRBV23-1 to TRBJ2-1; D possibly matches TRBD1 or TRBD2 (5 bases each). TRBV23-1 is flagged as an ORF with uncertain function. This CDR3 region has 15 residues. V lost 1 base and J 15 bases, leaving 22 bases between the germline ends. CDR3 residues: CASSQWLDGGTVGFF. CDR3 sequence (DNA): TGCGCCAGCAGTCAATGGCTAGATGGTGGGACGGTGGGGTTCTTC.

This clone was seen once. The chain employs TRBV28 and TRBJ2-4; D is undetermined. CDR1 is MDHEN and CDR2 is SYDVKM in the germline V gene. V was cut by 2 bases and J by 3 bases, with 11 bases left in between. The length of the CDR3 is 15 residues. CDR3 amino acids: CASSLSLGNKNIQYF. In DNA form, the CDR3 reads TGTGCCAGCAGTTTAAGTTTGGGAAACAAAAACATTCAGTACTTC.

V is TRBV30 and J is TRBJ2-2; D gene unclear. The V end lost 4 bases, the J end lost 2 bases, and 14 bases lay between the germline ends. Per germline, CDR1 GTSNPN and CDR2 SVGIG (reference sequence). The CDR3 loop spans 15 amino acids. In DNA form, the CDR3 reads TGTGCCTGGAAAATACCGGGCCTTAACACCGGGGAGCTGTTTTTT. Translated: CAWKIPGLNTGELFF.

This clone was seen once. The V call is TRBV11-3, the J call TRBJ2-1, with 7 bases that match TRBD2. This CDR3 spans 19 amino acids. Germline CDR1 SGHNT, CDR2 YENEEA. J lost 4 bases, V lost 2 bases, and 17 bases had no gene match. In DNA form, the CDR3 reads TGTGCCAGCAGCTTAAGAGGATACGGCGGAGGGAGGGGTTACAATGAGCAGTTCTTC. Translating it yields CASSLRGYGGGRGYNEQFF.

In this sample, this clone turned up a few times. This rearrangement joins TRBV6-5 to TRBJ2-7; tentatively, D is TRBD1 (6 bases). V lost 2 bases to trimming and J lost 0 bases, with 11 bases between them. Germline-derived CDR1 and CDR2 are MNHEY and SVGAGI. This CDR3 comprises 15 residues. CDR3: CASSYGRDISYEQYF. The CDR3, as DNA: TGTGCCAGCAGTTACGGTAGGGACATCTCCTACGAGCAGTACTTC.

Remarks on this clone: The sample contains more than one DNA sequence encoding this CDR3. V usage is TRBV27 and J usage is TRBJ2-7; TRBD1 matches 7 bases. The CDR3 loop spans 13 amino acids. From germline, CDR1 is MNHEY and CDR2 SMNVEV (reference sequence). The trim removed 6 bases at V and 1 base at J, leaving 3 bases unmatched. The CDR3 nucleotides read TGTGCCAGCAGCCTGGGACAGTCCTACGAGCAGTACTTC. It codes for CASSLGQSYEQYF.

J is TRBJ2-7 and V is TRBV6-5, with 13 bases that match TRBD2. V dropped 4 bases and J dropped 7; count of bases not matched to a gene: 7. Germline loops: CDR1 MNHEY, CDR2 SVGAGI. This CDR3 contains 15 residues. The DNA for the CDR3 is TGTGCCAGCAGTTTCCGACTAGCGGGAGGTGGAGAGCAGTACTTC. Its protein is CASSFRLAGGGEQYF.

This chain links TRBV7-8 with TRBJ1-3; no definite D call. The germline V gene encodes CDR1 SGHVS and CDR2 FQNEAQ. The CDR3 runs 18 residues. V was cut by 0 bases and J by 2 bases, with 17 bases left in between. CDR3 coding DNA: TGTGCCAGCAGCTTAGCTCGGAGGACGGTTTTCCCTGGAAACACCATATATTTT. Its protein is CASSLARRTVFPGNTIYF.

This chain connects TRBV4-2 to TRBJ1-5; D call uncertain. The germline V gene has CDR1 LGHNA and CDR2 YNFKEQ. The CDR3 length is 15 residues. V was pared by 0 bases and J by 4 bases, with 10 bases between. Here the CDR3 DNA reads TGTGCCAGCAGCCAAGAGGCGACCTTAAATCAGCCCCAGCATTTT. As protein: CASSQEATLNQPQHF.

This rearrangement joins TRBV18 to TRBJ1-1, with D hard to call. The ends were cut back, 1 base at V and 1 base at J, with 10 bases in the middle. CDR3 length: 15 amino acids. Per germline, CDR1 KGHSH and CDR2 LQKENI. The CDR3 loop reads CASSPQGLTNTEAFF. CDR3 sequence (DNA): TGTGCCAGCTCACCACAAGGACTTACGAACACTGAAGCTTTCTTT. The variable domain in full, completed from reference TRBV18 and TRBJ1-1, reads NAGVMQNPRHLVRRRGQEARLRCSPMKGHSHVYWYRQLPEEGLKFMVYLQKENIIDESGMPKERFSAEFPKEGPSILRIQQVVRGDSAAYFCASSPQGLTNTEAFFGQGTRLTVV.

This chain uses TRBV20-1 with TRBJ2-7; no definite D call. Germline V gene lookup returns CDR1 DFQATT and CDR2 SNEGSKA (reference sequence). The CDR3 covers 11 residues. Trimming shortened V by 6 bases and J by 9 bases, and 15 bases separated the two germline ends. CDR3 nucleotides: TGCAGTGCGAGGACCGCCCCAGTGCAGTACTTC. Encoded protein: CSARTAPVQYF.

The rearrangement links TRBV7-3 to TRBJ2-1, with TRBD2 matching over 10 bases. Trimming took 4 bases from V and 0 from J; bases not matched to a gene: 3. CDR1 SGHTA and CDR2 FQGTGA come from the germline V gene. CDR3 size: 16 residues. The CDR3 loop is CASSWGLARSYNEQFF. The CDR3 DNA reads as TGTGCCAGCAGCTGGGGACTAGCGCGCTCCTACAATGAGCAGTTCTTC.

The chain links TRBV28 to TRBJ1-1; 8 nucleotides line up with TRBD1. The germline V gene encodes CDR1 MDHEN and CDR2 SYDVKM. V gave up 4 bases and J gave up 7 bases; unmatched junction bases: 8. This CDR3 is 14 amino acids long. The CDR3 loop is CASSSRQGRYEAFF. The CDR3 DNA follows: TGTGCCAGCAGTTCCCGACAGGGGCGGTATGAAGCTTTCTTT. The whole variable domain, remainder taken from reference TRBV28 and TRBJ1-1, is DVKVTQSSRYLVKRTGEKVFLECVQDMDHENMFWYRQDPGLGLRLIYFSYDVKMKEKGDIPEGYSVSREKKERFSLILESASTNQTSMYLCASSSRQGRYEAFFGQGTRLTVV.

The chain employs TRBV5-8 and TRBJ2-3; 7 nucleotides align to TRBD1. CDR3 length equals 15 residues. The V segment lost 4 bases and the J segment 1 base; nucleotides outside the gene matches: 6. CDR1 SGHTS and CDR2 YDEGEE come from the germline V gene. In nucleotides, the CDR3 is TGTGCCAGCAGCCGGACAGGCTACCGCACAGATACGCAGTATTTT. Amino acids: CASSRTGYRTDTQYF.

This chain uses TRBV7-6 with TRBJ2-2; the D is unclear. V was pared by 3 bases and J by 11 bases, with 13 bases between. CDR1 and CDR2 from the germline V gene are SGHVS and FNYEAQ. The CDR3 consists of 13 residues. The CDR3 sequence is CASSFGSPKELFF. In DNA form, the CDR3 reads TGTGCCAGCAGCTTCGGGTCCCCTAAAGAGCTGTTTTTT. The full variable domain, rest sourced from reference TRBV7-6 and TRBJ2-2, is GAGVSQSPRYKVTKRGQDVALRCDPISGHVSLYWYRQALGQGPEFLTYFNYEAQQDKSGLPNDRFSAERPEGSISTLTIQRTEQRDSAMYRCASSFGSPKELFFGEGSRLTVL.

The J gene is TRBJ1-1, the V gene TRBV5-1; 7 bases are a match to TRBD1. The CDR3 contains 14 residues. Germline V CDR1 and CDR2: SGHRS, YFSETQ. The V gene end was trimmed by 9 bases and the J gene end by 1 base; junction bases not matched to a gene: 9. The CDR3 DNA reads as TGCGCCACCAGAGACGGGACAGCGAACACTGAAGCTTTCTTT. It translates to CATRDGTANTEAFF.

The chain uses TRBV4-1 and TRBJ1-2; 8 bases fit TRBD1. Germline CDR1 is MGHRA and CDR2 is YSYEKL. The CDR3 runs 15 residues. The V segment lost 6 bases and the J segment 1 base; nucleotides outside the gene matches: 7. Here the CDR3 reads CASRLNRGGNYGYTF. The CDR3 DNA reads TGCGCCAGCAGATTAAACAGGGGGGGTAACTATGGCTACACCTTC.

This chain joins TRBV5-1 and TRBJ1-4, with 7 bases aligning to TRBD1. V was clipped by 7 bases and J by 7 bases; unmatched bases: 10. The CDR3 has 14 amino acids. Germline assignment: CDR1 SGHRS and CDR2 YFSETQ. The CDR3 sequence: CASSRQGGGEKLFF. CDR3 nucleotides: TGCGCCAGCTCCCGACAGGGAGGGGGTGAAAAACTGTTTTTT.

In DNA, the CDR3 is TGTGCCAGCAGCTTAGCTCAGGGGGTCGTAGCTTTCTTT. Translated: CASSLAQGVVAFF. J is TRBJ1-1 and V is TRBV11-2; 7 bases fit TRBD1. The germline gives CDR1 SGHAT, CDR2 FQNNGV. Germline trimming cut 1 base from V and 10 bases from J; bases unmatched to any gene: 6. The CDR3 runs 13 residues.

The chain couples TRBV30 to TRBJ2-1; TRBD1 matches 7 bases. The CDR3 consists of 12 residues. CDR1 is GTSNPN and CDR2 is SVGIG in the germline V gene (reference sequence). J lost 12 bases, V lost 6 bases, and 11 bases had no gene match. The CDR3 loop is CACNDRDIGQFF. The CDR3 DNA follows: TGTGCCTGTAATGACAGGGACATTGGGCAGTTCTTC. The full variable domain, rest sourced from reference TRBV30 and TRBJ2-1, is SQTIHQWPATLVQPVGSPLSLECTVEGTSNPNLYWYRQAAGRGLQLLFYSVGIGQISSEVPQNLSASRPQDRQFILSSKKLLLSDSGFYLCACNDRDIGQFFGPGTRLTVL.

This clone was counted only a few times. The rearrangement links TRBV2 to TRBJ2-7; 13 positions match TRBD2. The V segment lost 6 bases and the J segment 3 bases; nucleotides outside the gene matches: 2. Looked up from germline, CDR1 is SNHLY and CDR2 is FYNNEI. The CDR3 spans 14 residues. The CDR3 DNA follows: TGTGCCAGCAGATGGACTAGCGGGGGCTACGAGCAGTACTTC. Amino acid sequence: CASRWTSGGYEQYF.

The V and J genes are TRBV27 and TRBJ1-2, with D possibly matching TRBD1 (5 bases). V lost 5 bases and J 8 bases, leaving 18 bases between the germline ends. The length of the CDR3 is 14 residues. Germline CDR1 reads MNHEY; CDR2 reads SMNVEV (reference sequence). CDR3 protein: CASSQRGGHGGYTF. CDR3 nucleotides: TGTGCCAGCAGTCAGAGGGGCGGGCACGGGGGCTACACCTTC.

The chain couples TRBV2 to TRBJ1-2; D is possibly TRBD1 (6 bases). The CDR3 runs to 20 residues. Germline lookup yields CDR1 SNHLY and CDR2 FYNNEI. Trimming took 5 bases from V and 4 from J, leaving 32 bases between them. The chain's CDR3 is CASSQGMGFLKTGTPYGYTF. The CDR3 bases are TGTGCCAGCAGTCAAGGGATGGGGTTTTTGAAAACAGGGACCCCCTATGGCTACACCTTC.

The chain carries TRBV7-3 and TRBJ1-2; D unresolved. Between the trimmed V and J ends, which lost 3 bases and 2 bases, there was a span of 7 bases. In germline, CDR1 is SGHTA, CDR2 FQGTGA. This CDR3 has 13 amino acids. The CDR3 is CASSFDGNYGYTF. CDR3 bases: TGTGCCAGCAGCTTTGACGGGAACTATGGCTACACCTTC.

The gene calls are TRBV5-1 and TRBJ1-4; D gene ambiguous. This CDR3 spans 15 amino acids. CDR1 SGHRS and CDR2 YFSETQ come from the germline V gene. The germline V and J ends were trimmed by 1 base and 4 bases, with 11 bases remaining between them. In DNA, the CDR3 is TGCGCCAGCAGCTTGATCGGGAACGGTAATGAAAAACTGTTTTTT. Its translation is CASSLIGNGNEKLFF.

This clone was counted between two and nine times. This chain uses TRBV30 with TRBJ1-5, with D possibly TRBD1 on 5 matching bases. V gave up 4 bases and J gave up 3 bases, with 13 bases separating them. Germline V gene data show CDR1 as GTSNPN and CDR2 as SVGIG (reference sequence). The CDR3 extends over 14 amino acids. CDR3 region: CAWKPWGINQPQHF. The CDR3 DNA follows: TGTGCCTGGAAACCATGGGGGATCAATCAGCCCCAGCATTTT.

The CDR3 sequence is CASSGFGGSSPLHF. CDR3 sequence (DNA): TGTGCCAGCAGCGGATTCGGGGGAAGTTCACCCCTCCACTTT. This chain joins TRBV9 and TRBJ1-6, with D perhaps TRBD1 (5 bases). Per the germline V gene, CDR1 is SGDLS and CDR2 is YYNGEE. V lost 3 bases to trimming and J lost 9 bases, with 13 bases between them. The CDR3 is made up of 14 amino acids.